This is a list of T cell receptor beta chains from one sample in a study of blood T cell repertoires in COVID-19. Clones were read by immunoSEQ multiplex PCR, and TCRdb kept only the in-frame ones, dropping some. The sample lists 85,000 to 130,000 clones, 84% occurring once. Material: peripheral blood. These receptor sequences come from a woman aged 55-75 years with acute or convalescent COVID-19. Both conserved end residues are part of each CDR3. A D gene is named only where the DNA matches it firmly. Size tells how often a clone was seen (once, few, many) or the class of an expanded clone, and some rows leave it out.

D gene	clone size	J gene	V gene	CDR3 DNA	CDR3 protein
NA	NA	TRBJ1-5	TRBV2	TGTGCCAGCAGTCTAGCTTGGGATCAGCCCCAGCATTTT	CASSLAWDQPQHF
TRBD1	NA	TRBJ1-2	TRBV12-3/TRBV12-4	TGTGCCAGCAGCTCGGGACAGGACTATGGCTACACCTTC	CASSSGQDYGYTF
TRBD2	NA	TRBJ2-1	TRBV7-9	TGTGCCAGCAGCCAAGCGGGAATGGGGAATGAGCAGTTCTTC	CASSQAGMGNEQFF
NA	NA	TRBJ2-3	TRBV12-3/TRBV12-4	TGTGCCAGCAGTTTAGACCACCTCGGTACGCAGTATTTT	CASSLDHLGTQYF
TRBD2	NA	TRBJ2-1	TRBV4-2	TGTGCCAGCAGCCAGTCTAGCGGGGGTCTCAATGAGCAGTTCTTC	CASSQSSGGLNEQFF
TRBD1	NA	TRBJ1-6	TRBV19	TGTGCCAGTAGTCGGACAGGACCGGGCTCACCCCTCCACTTT	CASSRTGPGSPLHF
TRBD1	NA	TRBJ1-5	TRBV10-2	TGCGCCAGCTCCCCAGGGGGGAATAGCAATCAGCCCCAGCATTTT	CASSPGGNSNQPQHF
NA	NA	TRBJ2-7	TRBV7-2	TGTGCCAGCAGCTTAAGTGTTAGTGGACAGCCTGGAAGCTCCTACGAGCAGTACTTC	CASSLSVSGQPGSSYEQYF
TRBD2	NA	TRBJ2-1	TRBV12-5	TGTGCTAGTGGTTTAAGGACTAGCGGTTACAATGAGCAGTTCTTC	CASGLRTSGYNEQFF
TRBD1	once	TRBJ1-1	TRBV28	TGTGCCAGCAGTTTGGTGGGACAGGGGGTCTCTGAAGCTTTCTTT	CASSLVGQGVSEAFF
NA	NA	TRBJ1-1	TRBV3-1/TRBV3-2	TGTGCCAGCAGCCAAGTTTCAGGGGATATACCTGAAGCTTTCTTT	CASSQVSGDIPEAFF
TRBD1	NA	TRBJ1-1	TRBV3-1/TRBV3-2	TGTGCCAGCAGCCATTTGGGGACAGGGTACGCTTTCTTT	CASSHLGTGYAFF
NA	NA	TRBJ2-1	TRBV3-1/TRBV3-2	TGTGCCAGCAGCCCTGGGGGGTCGGGATACAATGAGCAGTTCTTC	CASSPGGSGYNEQFF
TRBD2	NA	TRBJ2-3	TRBV5-4	TGTGCCAGCAGCTTGGACGGGGGGGGCACAGATACGCAGTATTTT	CASSLDGGGTDTQYF
TRBD1	NA	TRBJ1-2	TRBV27	TGTGCCAGCAGTCGAAAAACAGGGGGCGCGGACTATGGCTACACCTTC	CASSRKTGGADYGYTF
NA	NA	TRBJ1-1	TRBV4-2	TGTGCCAGCAGCCAACCCCGGGGACAGAACACTGAAGCTTTCTTT	CASSQPRGQNTEAFF
TRBD1	NA	TRBJ2-3	TRBV28	TGTGCCAGCAGTGGAGGGGGACAGGGGAATTCAGATACGCAGTATTTT	CASSGGGQGNSDTQYF
NA	NA	TRBJ1-1	TRBV7-2	TGTGCCAGCAGCATAGACTCAGGGGACGACACTGAAGCTTTCTTT	CASSIDSGDDTEAFF
TRBD2	NA	TRBJ2-2	TRBV3-1/TRBV3-2	TGTGCCAGCAGCCAAGATCCAGCGGGAGGGCCCGGGGAGCTGTTTTTT	CASSQDPAGGPGELFF
TRBD1	few	TRBJ2-3	TRBV7-7	TGTGCCAGCAGCTTGGGGACAGGGGATACGCAGTATTTT	CASSLGTGDTQYF
TRBD2	NA	TRBJ2-1	TRBV5-1	TGCGCCAGCAGCCCCCGGACTAGCGGGAGATCGAATGAGCAGTTCTTC	CASSPRTSGRSNEQFF
TRBD2	NA	TRBJ2-3	TRBV27	TGTGCCAGCAGTTCCCCTAGCGGGAGTGATACGCAGTATTTT	CASSSPSGSDTQYF
NA	NA	TRBJ2-2	TRBV29-1	TGCAGCGTTGAAACGGACACCCTCACCGGGGAGCTGTTTTTT	CSVETDTLTGELFF
NA	NA	TRBJ2-1	TRBV29-1	TGCAGCGTTGAAGAATCCGGACCGGCGGGCAACAATGAGCAGTTCTTC	CSVEESGPAGNNEQFF
TRBD1	NA	TRBJ1-4	TRBV10-2	TGCGCCAGCAGCCTGGACAGGGATCCCACTAATGAAAAACTGTTTTTT	CASSLDRDPTNEKLFF
TRBD1	few	TRBJ2-7	TRBV6-6	TGTGCCAGCAGTTACGAGACAGGGGCCCACGAGCAGTACTTC	CASSYETGAHEQYF